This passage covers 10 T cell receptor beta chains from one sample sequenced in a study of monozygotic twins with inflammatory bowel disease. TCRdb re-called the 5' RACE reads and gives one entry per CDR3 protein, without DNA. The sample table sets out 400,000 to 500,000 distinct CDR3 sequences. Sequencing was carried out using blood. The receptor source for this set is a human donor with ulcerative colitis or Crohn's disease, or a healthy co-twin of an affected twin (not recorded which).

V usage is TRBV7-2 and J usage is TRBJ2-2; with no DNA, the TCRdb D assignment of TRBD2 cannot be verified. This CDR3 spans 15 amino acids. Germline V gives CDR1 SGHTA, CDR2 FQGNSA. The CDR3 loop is CASSRTSGGTGELFF.

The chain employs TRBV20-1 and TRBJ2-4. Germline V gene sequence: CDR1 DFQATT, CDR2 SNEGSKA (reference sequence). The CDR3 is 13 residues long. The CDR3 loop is CSANRLAKNIQYF.

This CDR3 reads CASSPLWLAGTYEQYF. The chain carries TRBV18 and TRBJ2-7; TCRdb's D call of TRBD2 is untestable without DNA. CDR1 is KGHSH, CDR2 LQKENI, per germline. The CDR3 has 16 amino acids.

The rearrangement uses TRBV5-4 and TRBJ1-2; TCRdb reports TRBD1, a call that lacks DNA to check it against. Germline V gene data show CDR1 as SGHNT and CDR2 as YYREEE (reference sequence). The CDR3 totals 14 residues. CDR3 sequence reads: CASSYPGQLYGYTF.

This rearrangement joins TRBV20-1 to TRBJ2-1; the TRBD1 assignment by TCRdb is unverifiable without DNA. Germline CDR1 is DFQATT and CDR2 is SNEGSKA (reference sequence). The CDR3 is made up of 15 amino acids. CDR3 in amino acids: CSARLPGQGGNEQFF.

The CDR3 here is CASSLRGGLAGMGDNEQFF. The chain carries TRBV7-3 and TRBJ2-1; the TRBD2 assignment by TCRdb is unverifiable without DNA. The CDR3 runs to 19 residues. Germline-derived CDR1 and CDR2 are SGHTA and FQGTGA.

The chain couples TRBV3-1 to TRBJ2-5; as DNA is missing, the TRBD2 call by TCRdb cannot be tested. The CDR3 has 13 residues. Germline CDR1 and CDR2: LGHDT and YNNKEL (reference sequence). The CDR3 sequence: CASRAGSQETQYF.

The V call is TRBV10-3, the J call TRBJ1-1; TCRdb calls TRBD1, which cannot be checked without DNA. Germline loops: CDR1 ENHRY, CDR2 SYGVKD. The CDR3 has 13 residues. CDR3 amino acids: CAISPTGNTEAFF.

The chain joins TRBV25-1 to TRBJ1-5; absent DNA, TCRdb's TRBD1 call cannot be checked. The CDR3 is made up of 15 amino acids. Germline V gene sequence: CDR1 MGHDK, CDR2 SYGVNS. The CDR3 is CASSEQGGGNQPQHF.

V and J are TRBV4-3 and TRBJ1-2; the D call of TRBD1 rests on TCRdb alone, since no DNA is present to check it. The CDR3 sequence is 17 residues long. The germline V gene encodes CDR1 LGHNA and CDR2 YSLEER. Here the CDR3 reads CASSPGRPGQGEVGYTF.